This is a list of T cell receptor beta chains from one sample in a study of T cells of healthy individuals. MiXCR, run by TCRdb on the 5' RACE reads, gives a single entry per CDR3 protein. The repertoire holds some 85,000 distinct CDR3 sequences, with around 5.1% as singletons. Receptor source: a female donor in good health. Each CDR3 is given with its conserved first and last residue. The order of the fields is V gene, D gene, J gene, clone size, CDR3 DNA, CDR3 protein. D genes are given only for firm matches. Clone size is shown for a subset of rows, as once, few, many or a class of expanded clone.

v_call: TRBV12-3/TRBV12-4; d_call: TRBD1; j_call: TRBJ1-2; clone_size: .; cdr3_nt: TGTGCCAGCAGTTCCCGATATGGACAGGGGGCGCCTCCTGGTGGCTACACCTTC; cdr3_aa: CASSSRYGQGAPPGGYTF
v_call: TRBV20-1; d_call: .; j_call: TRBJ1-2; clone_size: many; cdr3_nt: TGCAGTGCTAGAGAGAGGAGACAAAGAACGGGAGGCTACACCTTC; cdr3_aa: CSARERRQRTGGYTF
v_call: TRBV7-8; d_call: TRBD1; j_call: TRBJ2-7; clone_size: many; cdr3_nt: TGTGCCAGCAGCTTAGTTCATCCGGGACAGGCGTCCGAGCAGTACTTC; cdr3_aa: CASSLVHPGQASEQYF
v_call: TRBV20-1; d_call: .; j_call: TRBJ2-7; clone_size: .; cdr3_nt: TGCAGTGCTAGCTACGGAGTAGCTTCGTACGAGCAGTACTTC; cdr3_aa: CSASYGVASYEQYF
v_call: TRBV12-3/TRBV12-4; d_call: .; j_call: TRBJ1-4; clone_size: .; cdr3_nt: TGTGCCAGCAGTTTAGGGCAGGGTGAGCGGAATGAAAAACTGTTTTTT; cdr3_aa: CASSLGQGERNEKLFF
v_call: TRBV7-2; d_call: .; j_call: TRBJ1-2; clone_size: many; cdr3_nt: TGTGCCAGCAGCTTAGTATATGGCTACACCTTC; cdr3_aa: CASSLVYGYTF
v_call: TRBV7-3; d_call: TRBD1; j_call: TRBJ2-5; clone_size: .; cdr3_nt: TGTGCCAGCAGCCCCGGGACAGGGGCAATCTTAGAGACCCAGTACTTC; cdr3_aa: CASSPGTGAILETQYF
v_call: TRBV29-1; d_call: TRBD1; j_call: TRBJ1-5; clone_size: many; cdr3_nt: TGCAGCGTGGGACAGGGACTTAATCAGCCCCAGCATTTT; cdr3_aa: CSVGQGLNQPQHF
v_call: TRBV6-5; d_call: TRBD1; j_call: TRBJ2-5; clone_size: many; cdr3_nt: TGTGCCAGCAGCTACGGGCAGGGGGCTCGCGAGACCCAGTACTTC; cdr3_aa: CASSYGQGARETQYF
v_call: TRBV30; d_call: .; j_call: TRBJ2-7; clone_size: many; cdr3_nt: TGTGCCTGGACCCCACCCGGGACACCCAATACCGAGCAGTACTTC; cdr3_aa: CAWTPPGTPNTEQYF
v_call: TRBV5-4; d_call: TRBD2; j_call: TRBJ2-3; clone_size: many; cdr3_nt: TGTGCCAGCAGCACGGGACTAGCGGGAGGCGTGACAGATACGCAGTATTTT; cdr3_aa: CASSTGLAGGVTDTQYF
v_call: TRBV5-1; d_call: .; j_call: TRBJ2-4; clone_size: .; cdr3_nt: TGCGCCAGCAGCTTGGCCGATGGGCTAAACATTCAGTACTTC; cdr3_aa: CASSLADGLNIQYF
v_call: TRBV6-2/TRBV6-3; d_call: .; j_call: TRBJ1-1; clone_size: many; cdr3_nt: TGTGCCAGCAGTTATGCCGGACAGTTGAACACTGAAGCTTTCTTT; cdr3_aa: CASSYAGQLNTEAFF
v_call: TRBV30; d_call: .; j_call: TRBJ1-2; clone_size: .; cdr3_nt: TGTGCCTGGAGTGTACCGCCGCCCGGAGCTAGGGGCTACACCTTC; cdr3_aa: CAWSVPPPGARGYTF